Listed below are T cell receptor beta chains from one sample, sequenced in a study of radiotherapy plus CTLA-4 blockade in lung cancer. The table came from immunoSEQ multiplex PCR; TCRdb's copy has only in-frame clones and leaves some out. The table includes fewer than 100,000 clones, around 76% detected once. The sample here was peripheral blood, taken from a patient treated with radiotherapy plus ipilimumab. These receptors came from a human donor with non-small cell lung cancer whose response to radiotherapy plus ipilimumab could not be evaluated. Some clones in this sample may be carry-over from other donors' samples. Both conserved end residues are part of each CDR3. A D gene is named only where the DNA matches it firmly. Size tells how often a clone was seen (once, few, many) or the class of an expanded clone, and some rows leave it out.

J gene | V gene | clone size | D gene | CDR3 DNA | CDR3 protein
TRBJ2-2 | TRBV28 | NA | TRBD1 | TGTGCCAGCAGTTTAGGCGGGACAGGGGGGAACGGGGAGCTGTTTTTT | CASSLGGTGGNGELFF
TRBJ2-2 | TRBV27 | NA | NA | TGTGCCAGCAGTTCTAATTCCGGGGAGCTGTTTTTT | CASSSNSGELFF
TRBJ2-7 | TRBV7-9 | NA | TRBD1 | TGTGCCAGCAGGGCCGGGACAGCAAATTACGAGCAGTACTTC | CASRAGTANYEQYF
TRBJ2-1 | TRBV19 | NA | NA | TGTGCCAGCCGCGAAAGCGTAGGAGGGTACAATGAGCAGTTCTTC | CASRESVGGYNEQFF
TRBJ2-7 | TRBV20-1 | few | NA | TGCAGTGCTAGGGCAGGGATCGAGCAGTACTTC | CSARAGIEQYF
TRBJ1-3 | TRBV7-9 | NA | NA | TGTGCCAGCACCTGGACCCAGGGGTCTGGAAACACCATATATTTT | CASTWTQGSGNTIYF
TRBJ2-5 | TRBV14 | NA | NA | TGTGCCAGCAGCCAAGATAGACACTTAGTGTGGGAGACCCAGTACTTC | CASSQDRHLVWETQYF
TRBJ2-7 | TRBV6-1 | once | NA | TGTGCCAGCAGAGCCCCCGAGGCCGGGACCTACGAGCAGTACTTC | CASRAPEAGTYEQYF
TRBJ1-4 | TRBV9 | NA | TRBD1 | TGTGCCAGCAGCGTAGGGGACAGGGTTGAAAAACTGTTTTTT | CASSVGDRVEKLFF
TRBJ1-1 | TRBV9 | NA | NA | TGTGCCAGCAGCGTAGAGGGGTACACTGAAGCTTTCTTT | CASSVEGYTEAFF
TRBJ2-5 | TRBV4-2 | once | NA | TGTGCCAGCAGCCAAGGCAGGGGTAAAGGAGAGACCCAGTACTTC | CASSQGRGKGETQYF
TRBJ2-7 | TRBV6-5 | NA | TRBD1 | TGTGCCAGCGGACAGGGTAGCTCCTACGAGCAGTACTTC | CASGQGSSYEQYF
TRBJ2-1 | TRBV7-2 | NA | TRBD2 | TGTGCCAGCACCGGGACTAGCGGATACAATGAGCAGTTCTTC | CASTGTSGYNEQFF
TRBJ2-3 | TRBV27 | NA | TRBD2 | TGTGCCAGCAGCCCCGGGACTAGATATACGCAGTATTTT | CASSPGTRYTQYF
TRBJ2-5 | TRBV6-6 | NA | TRBD1 | TGTGCCAGCAGTTCCGACAGGGGATGGGAAGAGACCCAGTACTTC | CASSSDRGWEETQYF
TRBJ2-5 | TRBV27 | NA | TRBD2 | TGTGCCAGCGGGACTAGCGGGGGGGCCTTGGAGACCCAGTACTTC | CASGTSGGALETQYF
TRBJ2-6 | TRBV27 | NA | NA | TGTGCCAGCAGCCGACAGGGGAGGGGCACTGGGGCCAACGTCCTGACTTTC | CASSRQGRGTGANVLTF
TRBJ2-4 | TRBV27 | NA | TRBD2 | TGTGCCAGCAGTTACGGCGGGGGGGTAACAAACATTCAGTACTTC | CASSYGGGVTNIQYF
TRBJ1-4 | TRBV18 | NA | TRBD1 | TGTGCCAGCTCACCGACAGGGGACCGGGGGGAAAAACTGTTTTTT | CASSPTGDRGEKLFF
TRBJ1-1 | TRBV7-9 | NA | TRBD1 | TGTGCCAGGAACCCTCGACAGGGTTACGACACTGAAGCTTTCTTT | CARNPRQGYDTEAFF
TRBJ1-2 | TRBV29-1 | NA | NA | TGCAGCGTTGAGGAGTATGGCTACACCTTC | CSVEEYGYTF